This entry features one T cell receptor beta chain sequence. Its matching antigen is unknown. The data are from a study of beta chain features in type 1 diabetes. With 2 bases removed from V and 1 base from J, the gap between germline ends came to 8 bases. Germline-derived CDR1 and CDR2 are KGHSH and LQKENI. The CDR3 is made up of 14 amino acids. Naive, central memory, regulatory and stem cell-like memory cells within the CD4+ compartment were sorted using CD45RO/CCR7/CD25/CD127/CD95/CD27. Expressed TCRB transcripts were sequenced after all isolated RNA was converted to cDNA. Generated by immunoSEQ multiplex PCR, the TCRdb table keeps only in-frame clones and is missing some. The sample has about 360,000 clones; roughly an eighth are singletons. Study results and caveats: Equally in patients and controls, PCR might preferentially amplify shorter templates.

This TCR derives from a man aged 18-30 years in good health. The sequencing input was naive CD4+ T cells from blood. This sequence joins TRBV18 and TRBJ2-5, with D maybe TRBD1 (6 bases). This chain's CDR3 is CASSPGTTQETQYF. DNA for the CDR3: TGTGCCAGCTCACCAGGGACAACCCAAGAGACCCAGTACTTC.